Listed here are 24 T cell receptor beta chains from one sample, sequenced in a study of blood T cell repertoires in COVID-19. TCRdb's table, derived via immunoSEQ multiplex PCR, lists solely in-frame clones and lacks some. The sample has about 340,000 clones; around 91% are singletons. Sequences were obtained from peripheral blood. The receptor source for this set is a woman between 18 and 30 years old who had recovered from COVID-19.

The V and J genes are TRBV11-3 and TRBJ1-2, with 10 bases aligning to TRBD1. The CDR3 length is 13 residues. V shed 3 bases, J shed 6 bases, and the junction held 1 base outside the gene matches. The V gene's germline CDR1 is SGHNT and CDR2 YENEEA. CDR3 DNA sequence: TGTGCCAGCAGCTTCGGACAGGGGGATGGCTACACCTTC. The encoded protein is CASSFGQGDGYTF.

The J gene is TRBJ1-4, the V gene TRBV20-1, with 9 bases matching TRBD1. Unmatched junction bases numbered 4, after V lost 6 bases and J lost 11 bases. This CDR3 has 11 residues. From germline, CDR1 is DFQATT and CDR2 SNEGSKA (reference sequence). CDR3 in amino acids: CSAGTGSKLFF. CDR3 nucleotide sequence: TGCAGTGCCGGGACAGGGTCGAAACTGTTTTTT.

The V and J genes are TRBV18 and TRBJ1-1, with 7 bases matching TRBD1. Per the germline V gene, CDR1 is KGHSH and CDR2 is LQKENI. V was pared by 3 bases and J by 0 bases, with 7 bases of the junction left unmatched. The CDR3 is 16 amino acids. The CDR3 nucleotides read TGTGCCAGCTCACCTACCCGACAGGGCTTGAACACTGAAGCTTTCTTT. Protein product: CASSPTRQGLNTEAFF.

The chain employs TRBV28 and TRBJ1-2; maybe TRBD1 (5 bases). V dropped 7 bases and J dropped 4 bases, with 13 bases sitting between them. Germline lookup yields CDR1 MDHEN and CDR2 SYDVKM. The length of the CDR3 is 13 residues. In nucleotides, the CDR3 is TGTGCCAGCACTCCCCCAGGGCTCTATGGCTACACCTTC. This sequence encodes CASTPPGLYGYTF.

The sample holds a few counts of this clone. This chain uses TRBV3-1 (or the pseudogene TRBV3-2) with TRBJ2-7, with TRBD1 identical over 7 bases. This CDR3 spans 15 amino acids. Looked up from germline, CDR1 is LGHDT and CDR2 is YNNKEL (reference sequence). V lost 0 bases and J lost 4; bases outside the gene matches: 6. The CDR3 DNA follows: TGTGCCAGCAGCCAAGATCCGGGACAGAGATACGAGCAGTACGTC. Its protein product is CASSQDPGQRYEQYV.

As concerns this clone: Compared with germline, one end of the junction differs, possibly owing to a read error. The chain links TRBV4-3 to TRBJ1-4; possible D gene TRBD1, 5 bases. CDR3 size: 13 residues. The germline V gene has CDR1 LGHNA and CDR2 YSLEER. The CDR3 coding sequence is TGCGCCAGCAGCCAAACCTCGGGGGGAGCAACTAATTTT. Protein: CASSQTSGGATNF.

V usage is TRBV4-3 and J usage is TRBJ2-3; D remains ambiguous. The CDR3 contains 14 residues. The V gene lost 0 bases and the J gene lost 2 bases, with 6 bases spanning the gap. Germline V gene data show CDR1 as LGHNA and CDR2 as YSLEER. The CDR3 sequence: CASSQDPLTDTQYF. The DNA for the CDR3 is TGCGCCAGCAGCCAAGACCCCCTCACAGATACGCAGTATTTT.

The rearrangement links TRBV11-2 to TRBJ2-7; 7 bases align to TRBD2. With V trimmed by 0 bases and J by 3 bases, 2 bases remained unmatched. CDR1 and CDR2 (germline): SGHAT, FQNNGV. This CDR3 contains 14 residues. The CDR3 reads CASSLEQRDYEQYV. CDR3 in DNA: TGTGCCAGCAGCTTAGAACAGCGGGACTACGAGCAGTACGTC.

CDR3 DNA: TGTGCCAGCAGCCGGACTAGGGAGTCGGAGACCCAGTACTTC. As protein: CASSRTRESETQYF. The V and J genes are TRBV11-3 and TRBJ2-5; 7 bases match TRBD2. This CDR3 is 14 amino acids long. CDR1 and CDR2 (germline): SGHNT, YENEEA. Trimming took 5 bases from V and 5 from J; bases not matched to a gene: 8.

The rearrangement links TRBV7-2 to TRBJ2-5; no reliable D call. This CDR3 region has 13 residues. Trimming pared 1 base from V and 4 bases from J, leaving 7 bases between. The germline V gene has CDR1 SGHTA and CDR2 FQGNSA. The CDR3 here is CASSLVMRETQYF. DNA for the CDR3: TGTGCCAGCAGCTTAGTCATGCGAGAGACCCAGTACTTC.

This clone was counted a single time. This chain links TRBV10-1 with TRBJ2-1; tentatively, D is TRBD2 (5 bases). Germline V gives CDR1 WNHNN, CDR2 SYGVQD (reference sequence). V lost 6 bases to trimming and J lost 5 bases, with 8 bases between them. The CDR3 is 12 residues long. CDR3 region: CASSPGNNEQFF. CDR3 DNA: TGCGCCAGCAGCCCGGGAAACAATGAGCAGTTCTTC.

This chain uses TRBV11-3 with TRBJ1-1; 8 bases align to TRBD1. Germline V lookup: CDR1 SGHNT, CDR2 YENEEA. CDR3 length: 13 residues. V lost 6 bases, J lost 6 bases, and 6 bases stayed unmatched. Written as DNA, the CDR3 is TGTGCCAGCAGTACCCGGACAGGGTCTGAAGCTTTCTTT. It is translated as CASSTRTGSEAFF.

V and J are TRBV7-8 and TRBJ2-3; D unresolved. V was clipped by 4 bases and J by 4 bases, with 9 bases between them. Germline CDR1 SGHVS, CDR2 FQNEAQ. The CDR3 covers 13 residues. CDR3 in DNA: TGTGCCAGCAGCTGGGCCAACGCAGATACGCAGTATTTT. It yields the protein CASSWANADTQYF.

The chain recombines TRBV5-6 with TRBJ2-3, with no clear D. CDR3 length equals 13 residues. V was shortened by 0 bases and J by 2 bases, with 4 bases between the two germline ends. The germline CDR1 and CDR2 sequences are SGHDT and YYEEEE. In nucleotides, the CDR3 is TGTGCCAGCAGCTTGGCTACCACAGATACGCAGTATTTT. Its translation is CASSLATTDTQYF.

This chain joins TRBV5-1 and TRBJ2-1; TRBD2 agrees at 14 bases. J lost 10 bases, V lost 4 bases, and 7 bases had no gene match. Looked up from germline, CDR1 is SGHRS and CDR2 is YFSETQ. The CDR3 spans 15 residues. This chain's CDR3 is CASSPGLAGVGEQFF. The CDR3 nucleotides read TGCGCCAGCAGCCCGGGACTAGCGGGAGTCGGGGAGCAGTTCTTC. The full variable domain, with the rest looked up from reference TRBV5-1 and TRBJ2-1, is KAGVTQTPRYLIKTRGQQVTLSCSPISGHRSVSWYQQTPGQGLQFLFEYFSETQRNKGNFPGRFSGRQFSNSRSEMNVSTLELGDSALYLCASSPGLAGVGEQFFGPGTRLTVL.

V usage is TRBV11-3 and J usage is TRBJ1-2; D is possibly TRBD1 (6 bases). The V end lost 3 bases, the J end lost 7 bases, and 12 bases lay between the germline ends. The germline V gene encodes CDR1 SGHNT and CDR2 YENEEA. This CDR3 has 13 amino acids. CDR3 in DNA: TGTGCCAGCAGCTTTACAGGGCTAGGTGGCTACACCTTC. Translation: CASSFTGLGGYTF.

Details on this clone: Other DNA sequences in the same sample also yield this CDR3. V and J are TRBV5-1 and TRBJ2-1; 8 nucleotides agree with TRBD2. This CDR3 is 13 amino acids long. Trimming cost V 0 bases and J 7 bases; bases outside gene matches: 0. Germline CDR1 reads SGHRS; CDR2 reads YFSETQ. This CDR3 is CASSLAGGNEQFF. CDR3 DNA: TGCGCCAGCAGCTTGGCGGGGGGGAATGAGCAGTTCTTC.

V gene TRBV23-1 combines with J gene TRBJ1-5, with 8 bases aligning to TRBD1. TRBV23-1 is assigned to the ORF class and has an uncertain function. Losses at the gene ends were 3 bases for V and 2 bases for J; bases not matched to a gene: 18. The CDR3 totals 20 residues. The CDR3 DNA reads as TGCGCCAGCAGTCATTTCCGGGACAGGACGAAAATGGGGGGCAATCAGCCCCAGCATTTT. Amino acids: CASSHFRDRTKMGGNQPQHF.

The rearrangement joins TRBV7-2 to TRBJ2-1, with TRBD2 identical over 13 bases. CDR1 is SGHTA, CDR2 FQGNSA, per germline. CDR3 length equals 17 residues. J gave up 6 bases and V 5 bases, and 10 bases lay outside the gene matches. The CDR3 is CASSGLAGEPFPNEQFF. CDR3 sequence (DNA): TGTGCCAGCAGCGGACTAGCGGGAGAGCCCTTCCCCAATGAGCAGTTCTTC.

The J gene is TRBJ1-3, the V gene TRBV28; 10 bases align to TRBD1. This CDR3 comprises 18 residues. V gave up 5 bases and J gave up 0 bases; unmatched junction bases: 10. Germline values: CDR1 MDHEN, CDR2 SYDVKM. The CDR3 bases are TGTGCCAGCAGTGAACCCCCGGGACAGGGGACCTCTGGAAACACCATATATTTT. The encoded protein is CASSEPPGQGTSGNTIYF.

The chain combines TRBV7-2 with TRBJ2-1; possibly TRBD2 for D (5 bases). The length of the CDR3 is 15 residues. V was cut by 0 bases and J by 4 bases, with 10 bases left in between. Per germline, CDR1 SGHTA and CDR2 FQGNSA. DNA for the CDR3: TGTGCCAGCAGCTTAGCATTTGACTATTACAATGAGCAGTTCTTC. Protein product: CASSLAFDYYNEQFF. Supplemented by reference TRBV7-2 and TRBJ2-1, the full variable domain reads GAGVSQSPSNKVTEKGKDVELRCDPISGHTALYWYRQSLGQGLEFLIYFQGNSAPDKSGLPSDRFSAERTGGSVSTLTIQRTQQEDSAVYLCASSLAFDYYNEQFFGPGTRLTVL.

CDR3 coding DNA: TGCGCCAGCAGCCAGGCGTCTGCGGGCGGATATTACAATGAGCAGTTCTTC. Its protein is CASSQASAGGYYNEQFF. The chain uses TRBV4-3 and TRBJ2-1; D might be TRBD2 (5 bases). Trimming removed 3 bases at V and 4 bases at J, with 19 bases between. Germline CDR1 LGHNA, CDR2 YSLEER. The CDR3 extends over 17 amino acids.

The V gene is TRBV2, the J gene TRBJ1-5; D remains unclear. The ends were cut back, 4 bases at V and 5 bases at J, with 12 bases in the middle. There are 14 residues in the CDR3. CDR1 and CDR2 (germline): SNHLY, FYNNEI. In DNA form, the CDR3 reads TGTGCCAGCAGTGTGAAACATGCGGATCAGCCCCAGCATTTT. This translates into CASSVKHADQPQHF.

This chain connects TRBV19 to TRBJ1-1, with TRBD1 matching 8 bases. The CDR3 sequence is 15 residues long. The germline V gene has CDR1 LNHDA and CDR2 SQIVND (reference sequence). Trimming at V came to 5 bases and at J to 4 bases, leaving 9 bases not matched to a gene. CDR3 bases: TGTGCCAGTAGTCCTCGGACAGGGAGTCTCACTGAAGCTTTCTTT. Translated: CASSPRTGSLTEAFF.